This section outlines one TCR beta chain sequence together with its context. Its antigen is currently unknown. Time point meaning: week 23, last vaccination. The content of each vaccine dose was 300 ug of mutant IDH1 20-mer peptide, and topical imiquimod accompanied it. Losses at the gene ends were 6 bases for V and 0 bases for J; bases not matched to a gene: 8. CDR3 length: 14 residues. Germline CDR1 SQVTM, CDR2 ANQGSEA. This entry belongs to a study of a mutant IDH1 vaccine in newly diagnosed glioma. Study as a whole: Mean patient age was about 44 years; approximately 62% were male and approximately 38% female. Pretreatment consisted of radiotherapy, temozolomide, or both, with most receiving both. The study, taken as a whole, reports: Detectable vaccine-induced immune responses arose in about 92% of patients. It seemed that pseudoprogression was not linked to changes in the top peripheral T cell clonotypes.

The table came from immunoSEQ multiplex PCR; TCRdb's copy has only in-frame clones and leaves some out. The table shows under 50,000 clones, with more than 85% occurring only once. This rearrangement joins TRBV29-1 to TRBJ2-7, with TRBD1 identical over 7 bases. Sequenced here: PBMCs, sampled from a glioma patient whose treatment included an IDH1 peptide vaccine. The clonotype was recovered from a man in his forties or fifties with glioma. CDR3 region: CSVTGTASSYEQYF. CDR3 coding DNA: TGCAGCGTGACCGGGACAGCAAGCTCCTACGAGCAGTACTTC.